This record concerns one T cell receptor beta chain sequence. No antigen is known for it. This table comes from immunoSEQ multiplex PCR, and its TCRdb copy is limited to in-frame clones, with some not included. The data show approximately 11,000 clones, approximately 86% seen once. Treatment was busulfan-fludarabine conditioning, a marrow graft, and cyclophosphamide on days +3 and +4. This sample stems from a study of T cells after posttransplantation cyclophosphamide. Whole-study findings and limits: Skin or GI-infiltrating T cells shared few TRB sequences with blood. Later post-transplant blood repertoires were often dominated by donor CD8+ memory clones. After PTCy, TRB diversity resembled that of CNI/methotrexate controls.

CDR1 SGHTA and CDR2 FQGTGA come from the germline V gene. The CDR3 is 13 residues long. V dropped 6 bases and J dropped 9; count of bases not matched to a gene: 8. This receptor was identified in a female patient in her forties or fifties who received an allogeneic stem cell transplant from a related donor, was CMV-positive, and had no GVHD. The T cells may partly be graft donor cells. This chain uses TRBV7-3 with TRBJ2-1; 7 bases map to TRBD2. Sequencing used PBMCs, obtained around 2,000 days after allogeneic stem cell transplant with posttransplant cyclophosphamide. CDR3: CASSWASGGEQFF. CDR3 sequence (DNA): TGTGCCAGCAGTTGGGCCTCGGGGGGTGAGCAGTTCTTC.